The source of this TCR beta chain is a study of cytomegalovirus exposure and HLA in healthy donors. Overall study results and limits: It was reported that TCR beta sequences correctly inferred the HLA-A and HLA-B alleles for most subjects.

With regard to this clone: The antigen is unknown.

Trimming shortened V by 3 bases and J by 5 bases, and 16 bases separated the two germline ends. In germline, CDR1 is SGHVS, CDR2 FQNEAQ. This CDR3 has 16 residues. The PCR employed 60 Vbeta primers together with 13 Jbeta primers. The assay was immunoSEQ multiplex PCR, and TCRdb's table has in-frame clones only and misses some. The table lists roughly 190,000 clones, 80% to 85% of them singletons, with approximately 6.3% in the top ten. The genes are TRBV7-8 and TRBJ2-2, with D possibly TRBD2 on 6 matching bases. The source material was PBMCs. The source of this sequence is a man aged 35 to 55 in good health and CMV-seropositive. The CDR3 bases are TGTGCCAGCAGCTTTACTATGGGGGGAGAAACCGGGGAGCTGTTTTTT. It specifies CASSFTMGGETGELFF. Variable domain in full (rest from reference TRBV7-8 and TRBJ2-2): GAGVSQSPRYKVAKRGQDVALRCDPISGHVSLFWYQQALGQGPEFLTYFQNEAQLDKSGLPSDRFFAERPEGSVSTLKIQRTQQEDSAVYLCASSFTMGGETGELFFGEGSRLTVL.